The clone carrying this T cell receptor beta chain showed up many times. Antigen: not known. CDR1 is KGHSH, CDR2 LQKENI, per germline. The V end was cut by 2 bases, the J end by 3 bases, with 7 bases between. This CDR3 contains 13 residues. The source of the sample is a study of HIV-infected patients and healthy controls. Reverse transcription used about 510 ng RNA and constant-region primers for alpha and beta. Each of the alpha and beta chains got its own library through chain-specific third strand synthesis with indices. After a brief PCR adding P5, P7 and a second index, approximately 23 amplification cycles followed. TCRdb used MiXCR to reprocess the 5' RACE reads, holding one entry per CDR3 protein. The profile covers about 18,000 distinct CDR3 sequences, with under 9.5% appearing a single time and 21% taken by the ten largest. General observations from the study: HIV-infected patients and controls differed significantly in mean usage of eight alpha and eight beta V genes. HIV-associated CDR3 frequencies dropped significantly during therapy; CMV-associated ones, mostly rising, changed nonsignificantly.

Follow-up blood was drawn about 14 weeks, roughly three months, after antiretroviral therapy began. No cell fractionation was done, so the repertoire covers all unsorted peripheral blood T cells. Donors lacked febrile or AIDS-related illness, tumors, and hepatitis B or C coinfection. The specimen comprised blood, sampled during antiretroviral therapy. The chain carries TRBV18 and TRBJ1-2, with D perhaps matching TRBD1 (5 bases). The sequence was obtained from an adult with HIV infection. The CDR3 spells CASSPGGDYGYTF. In DNA, the CDR3 is TGTGCCAGCTCACCAGGAGGGGACTATGGCTACACCTTC.